This T cell receptor beta chain originates from a study of T cell responses to AZD1222 COVID-19 vaccine. This CDR3 is 17 amino acids long. CDR1 is SGHVS, CDR2 FNYEAQ, per germline. Trimming cost V 0 bases and J 7 bases; bases outside gene matches: 10. Some clones are missing from TCRdb's copy, which holds only in-frame ones; the method was immunoSEQ multiplex PCR. Counted here are tens of thousands of clones, 60% to 85% occurring once; the ten biggest clones make up around 6.6%. Study-wide results and caveats: Donor demographics were predominantly white British with a female majority; clonal diversity may be underestimated.

In the case of this clone: Its cognate antigen is unknown.

The chain uses TRBV7-6 and TRBJ2-2; 8 positions agree with TRBD1. Here the sequenced sample was peripheral blood, taken on day 0 of AZD1222 vaccination. This receptor was taken from an adult in good health. Here the CDR3 reads CASSLAGAGGAGGELFF. In DNA, the CDR3 is TGTGCCAGCAGCTTAGCTGGGGCAGGGGGCGCCGGCGGGGAGCTGTTTTTT.